This T cell receptor (beta chain) was obtained from a study of blood T cell repertoires in COVID-19. Study in general: Samples representing acute and convalescent COVID-19 were sourced from the United States, Italy and Spain.

Original methodology: It was from reference gene primer amplification that nucleated cell counts were estimated. Data came from immunoSEQ multiplex PCR; TCRdb stores just in-frame clones and leaves some out. For V, J and clone size, that table is used; D and trimming come from the DNA. The sample holds about 270,000 clones, approximately 87% seen once. This clone showed up just a few times. This CDR3 has 14 amino acids. Trimming left V 2 bases short and J 3 bases short, with 11 bases between. The germline V gene has CDR1 SEHNR and CDR2 FQNEAQ (reference sequence). The genes are TRBV7-9 and TRBJ2-7; possible D gene TRBD1, 5 bases. The material sequenced was peripheral blood. This receptor was obtained from a woman in her forties or fifties with acute or convalescent COVID-19. CDR3 in amino acids: CASSLLQGDYEQYF. CDR3 in DNA: TGTGCCAGCAGCTTATTGCAGGGCGACTACGAGCAGTACTTC.